The entry below gives a single TCR beta chain sequence along with its context. These data come from a study of blood T cells in healthy people across ages. The germline V gene has CDR1 SQVTM and CDR2 ANQGSEA. This CDR3 has 14 amino acids. A second 7 to 11 cycle PCR used barcoded and J-beta primers. TCRdb re-derived calls from the 5' RACE reads in MiXCR, one entry per CDR3 protein. The table shows some 690,000 distinct CDR3 sequences, with roughly 20% occurring only once. This chain joins TRBV29-1 and TRBJ2-1, with TRBD2 as a possible D gene (6 bases). Material: blood. This clonotype was sampled from a man in his 70s in good health. CDR3 sequence (DNA): TGCGCACATCCCCCGGGAGCTTCCCCCAATGAGCAGTTCTTC. Translating it yields CAHPPGASPNEQFF.